This TCR beta chain is from a study of a mutant IDH1 vaccine in newly diagnosed glioma. Study summary: In some groups vaccination began 4-6 weeks post-radiotherapy; others received it with temozolomide. Week 35 held visit V12, while week 47 held visit V13.

Looked up from germline, CDR1 is PRHDT and CDR2 is FYEKMQ (reference sequence). The junction had 4 bases not matched to a gene; V was cut back by 1 base and J by 4 bases. CDR3 length: 16 residues. As concerns this clone: The antigen remains unidentified.

Some clones are missing from TCRdb's copy, which holds only in-frame ones; the method was immunoSEQ multiplex PCR. The data hold tens of thousands of clones, with 85% to 90% observed a single time. Time point here: week 35, safety follow-up. Vaccination used 300 ug of mutant IDH1 20-mer peptide per dose, with topical imiquimod. V is TRBV13 and J is TRBJ2-2; 9 bases are shared with TRBD2. The specimen comprised PBMCs, sampled from a glioma patient whose treatment included an IDH1 peptide vaccine. This receptor was identified in a man aged 40-55 years with glioma. The CDR3: CASSLVTSGSTGELFF. The CDR3 coding sequence is TGTGCCAGCAGCTTAGTGACTAGCGGATCCACCGGGGAGCTGTTTTTT.